This T cell receptor (beta chain) was documented in a study of OX40 agonist ivuxolimab in advanced cancers. Concerning this clone itself: The antigen is not known.

Assay: immunoSEQ multiplex PCR; the TCRdb copy retains only in-frame clones and omits some. The sample includes more than 65,000 clones, 80% to 90% of them seen just once. Whole-study results and caveats: Antigen targets of the expanded peripheral T cells went undetermined.

The specimen was CD4+ or CD8+ T cells sorted from blood, collected in a trial of the OX40 agonist ivuxolimab. The sequence was obtained from an adult with an advanced solid tumor such as melanoma, head and neck, liver or kidney cancer.

The CDR3 is CASSFDRVAGANVLTF. CDR3 bases: TGTGCCAGCAGTTTCGACAGGGTGGCTGGGGCCAACGTCCTGACTTTC. This chain links TRBV6-5 with TRBJ2-6; TRBD1 matches at 7 bases. V lost 4 bases to trimming and J lost 2 bases; unmatched junction nucleotides: 5. The germline V gene encodes CDR1 MNHEY and CDR2 SVGAGI. The CDR3 consists of 16 residues.